Listed below are T cell receptor beta chains from one sample, sequenced in a study of T cell repertoires in cytomegalovirus infection. TCRdb fed the reads into MiXCR, producing one record per CDR3 protein. The table shows 600,000 to 700,000 distinct CDR3 sequences, with around a third occurring only once. The antigens these receptors bind are not known. The sample consisted of cultured PBMCs, taken from culture after CMV antigen stimulation. These receptors all come from a human donor in good health (CMV status not recorded). Some clones in this sample may be carry-over from other donors' samples. Both conserved end residues are part of each CDR3. The D gene is left open where the match is weak. Clone size is stated in some rows and not others, as once, few, many or a class when expanded.

>few|TRBJ1-4|TRBV7-6|.
CASSRWSNEKLFF
TGTGCCAGCAGCCGTTGGAGTAACGAAAAACTGTTTTTT
>.|TRBJ2-2|TRBV6-2/TRBV6-3|.
CASMKRGRTGELFF
TGTGCCAGCATGAAGAGGGGCCGAACCGGGGAGCTGTTTTTT
>.|TRBJ1-6|TRBV5-4|.
CASSLDVLAGSSPLHF
TGTGCCAGCAGCTTGGATGTCTTGGCGGGTAGTTCACCCCTCCACTTT
>.|TRBJ1-1|TRBV6-1|TRBD1
CASSDDRGLTEAFF
TGTGCCAGCAGTGACGACAGGGGTCTCACTGAAGCTTTCTTT
>.|TRBJ1-2|TRBV29-1|.
CSGRGLYGYTF
TGCAGCGGCCGGGGATTATATGGCTACACCTTC
>few|TRBJ1-3|TRBV6-1|.
CASSMGVVNTIYF
TGTGCCAGCAGTATGGGAGTTGTTAACACCATATATTTT
>few|TRBJ1-1|TRBV12-3/TRBV12-4|.
CASSLIGGAFF
TGTGCCAGCAGTTTAATCGGGGGAGCTTTCTTT
>few|TRBJ2-2|TRBV6-5|TRBD2
CAREILRTRTSSTGELFF
TGTGCCAGGGAGATCCTCAGAACGAGGACTAGCAGCACCGGGGAGCTGTTTTTT
>few|TRBJ1-2|TRBV12-5|.
CASGPPGEGMGVYGYTF
TGTGCTAGTGGTCCTCCCGGCGAAGGGATGGGAGTCTATGGCTACACCTTC
>.|TRBJ2-7|TRBV5-1|TRBD2
CASSLIASGGYEQYF
TGCGCCAGCAGCTTGATCGCTAGCGGGGGCTACGAGCAGTACTTC
>.|TRBJ1-1|TRBV3-1|.
CASSIQWDTEAFF
TGTGCCAGCAGCATACAGTGGGACACTGAAGCTTTCTTT
>.|TRBJ2-3|TRBV3-1|.
CASSQTEEDTQYF
TGTGCCAGCAGCCAAACCGAGGAGGATACGCAGTATTTT
>few|TRBJ2-2|TRBV6-1|.
CASRIGQFNTGELFF
TGTGCCAGCAGAATTGGACAGTTCAACACCGGGGAGCTGTTTTTT